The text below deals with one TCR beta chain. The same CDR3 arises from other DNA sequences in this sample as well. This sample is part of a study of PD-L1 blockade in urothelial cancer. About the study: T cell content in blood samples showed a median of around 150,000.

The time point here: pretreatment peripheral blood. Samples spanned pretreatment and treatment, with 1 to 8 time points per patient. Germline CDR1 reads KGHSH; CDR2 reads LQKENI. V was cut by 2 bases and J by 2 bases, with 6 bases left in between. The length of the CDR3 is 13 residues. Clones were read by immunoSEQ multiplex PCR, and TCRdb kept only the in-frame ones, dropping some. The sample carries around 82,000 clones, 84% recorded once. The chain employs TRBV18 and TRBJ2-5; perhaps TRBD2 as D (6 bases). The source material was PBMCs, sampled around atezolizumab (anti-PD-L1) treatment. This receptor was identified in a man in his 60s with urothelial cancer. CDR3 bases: TGTGCCAGCTCACCAGCGGGGCAAGAGACCCAGTACTTC. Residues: CASSPAGQETQYF.